The sequence of this T cell receptor (beta chain) was determined in a study of cytomegalovirus exposure and HLA in healthy donors. With 60 Vbeta and 13 Jbeta primers, the PCR was carried out. Data came from immunoSEQ multiplex PCR; TCRdb stores just in-frame clones and leaves some out. The sample lists some 180,000 clones, just over 75% occurring once. In regard to this clone: The antigen is undetermined.

The germline CDR1 and CDR2 sequences are MNHNY and SVGAGI (reference sequence). The CDR3 sequence is 13 residues long. Trimming took 7 bases from V and 5 from J; bases not matched to a gene: 7. Overall study results and limits: The study put 150 to 200 TCR beta chains on its list as cytomegalovirus-associated. Association with HLA alleles at 0.05 false discovery rate was found for some 18,000 TCR beta sequences in a later analysis.

V is TRBV6-6 and J is TRBJ2-7; 8 nucleotides align to TRBD1. Sequenced material: PBMCs. This clonotype originated in a man aged 25 to 40 in good health and CMV-seronegative. The CDR3 loop reads CASTDRGLHEQYF. The CDR3 DNA reads TGTGCCAGCACCGACAGGGGATTACACGAGCAGTACTTC.